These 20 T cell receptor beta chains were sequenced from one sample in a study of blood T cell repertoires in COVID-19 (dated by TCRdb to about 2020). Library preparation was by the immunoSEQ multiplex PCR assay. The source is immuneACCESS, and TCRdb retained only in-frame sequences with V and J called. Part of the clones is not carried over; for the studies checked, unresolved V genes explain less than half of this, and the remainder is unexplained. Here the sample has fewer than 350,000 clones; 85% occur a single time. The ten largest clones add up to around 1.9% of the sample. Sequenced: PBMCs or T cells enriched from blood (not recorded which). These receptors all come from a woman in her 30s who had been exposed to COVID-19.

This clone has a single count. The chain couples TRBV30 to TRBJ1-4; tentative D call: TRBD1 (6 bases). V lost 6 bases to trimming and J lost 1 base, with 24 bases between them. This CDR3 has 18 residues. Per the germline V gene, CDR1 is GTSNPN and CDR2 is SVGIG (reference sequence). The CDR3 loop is CACPEVTRGYGTNEKLFF. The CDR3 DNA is TGTGCCTGCCCCGAGGTTACCAGGGGCTACGGAACTAATGAAAAACTGTTTTTT.

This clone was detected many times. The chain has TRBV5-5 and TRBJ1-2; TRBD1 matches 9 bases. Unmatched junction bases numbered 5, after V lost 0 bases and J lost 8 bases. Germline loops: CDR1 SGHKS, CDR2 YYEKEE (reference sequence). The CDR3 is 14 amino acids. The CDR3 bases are TGTGCCAGCAGCTTGGAAGGACAGGGGATGGGCTACACCTTC. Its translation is CASSLEGQGMGYTF. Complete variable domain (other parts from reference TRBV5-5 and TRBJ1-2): DAGVTQSPTHLIKTRGQQVTLRCSPISGHKSVSWYQQVLGQGPQFIFQYYEKEERGRGNFPDRFSARQFPNYSSELNVNALLLGDSALYLCASSLEGQGMGYTFGSGTRLTVV.

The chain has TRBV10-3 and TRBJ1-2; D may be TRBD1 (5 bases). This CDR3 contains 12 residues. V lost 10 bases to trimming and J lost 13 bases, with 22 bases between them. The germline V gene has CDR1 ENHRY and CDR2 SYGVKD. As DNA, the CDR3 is TGTGCCAACACGCTCGACGGCAGGGATTTCACCTTC. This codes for CANTLDGRDFTF.

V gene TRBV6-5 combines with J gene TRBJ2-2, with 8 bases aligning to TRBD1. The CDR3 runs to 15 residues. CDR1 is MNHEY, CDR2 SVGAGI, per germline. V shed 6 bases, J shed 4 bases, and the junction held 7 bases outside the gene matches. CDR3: CASRSLTGATGELFF. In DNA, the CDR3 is TGTGCCAGCAGGAGCCTGACAGGGGCCACCGGGGAGCTGTTTTTT.

The CDR3: CASNRQASSYNSPLHF. The DNA for the CDR3 is TGTGCCAGCAATCGACAGGCCAGCTCCTATAATTCACCCCTCCACTTT. The chain uses TRBV7-8 and TRBJ1-6, with D perhaps matching TRBD1 (6 bases). CDR1 SGHVS and CDR2 FQNEAQ come from the germline V gene. Trimming removed 7 bases from V and 0 bases from J, with 13 bases in between. The CDR3 is 16 residues long.

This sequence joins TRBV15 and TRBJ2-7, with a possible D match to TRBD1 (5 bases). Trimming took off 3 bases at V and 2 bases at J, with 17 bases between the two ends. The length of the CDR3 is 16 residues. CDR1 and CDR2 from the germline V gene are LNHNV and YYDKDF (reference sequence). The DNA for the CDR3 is TGTGCCACCAGCAGTTTAGGGGCCAACAAAGCCTACGAGCAGTACTTC. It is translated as CATSSLGANKAYEQYF.

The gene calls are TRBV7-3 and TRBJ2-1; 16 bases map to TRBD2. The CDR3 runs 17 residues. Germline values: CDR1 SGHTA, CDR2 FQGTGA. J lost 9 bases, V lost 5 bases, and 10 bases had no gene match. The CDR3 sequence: CASSIPGTSGGAGEQFF. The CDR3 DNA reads TGTGCCAGCAGCATTCCCGGGACTAGCGGGGGGGCCGGTGAGCAGTTCTTC.

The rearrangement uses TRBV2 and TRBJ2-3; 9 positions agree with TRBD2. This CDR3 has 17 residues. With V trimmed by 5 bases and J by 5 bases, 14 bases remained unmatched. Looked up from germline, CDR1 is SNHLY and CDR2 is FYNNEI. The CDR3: CASSRTVSGRDIDTQYF. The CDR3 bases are TGTGCCAGCAGTCGTACTGTTAGCGGGAGAGACATAGATACGCAGTATTTT.

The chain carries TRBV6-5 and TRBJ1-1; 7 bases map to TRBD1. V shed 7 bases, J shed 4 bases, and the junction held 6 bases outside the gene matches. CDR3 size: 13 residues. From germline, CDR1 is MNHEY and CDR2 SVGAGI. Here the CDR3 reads CASINRGSTEAFF. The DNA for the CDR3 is TGTGCCAGCATTAACAGGGGAAGCACTGAAGCTTTCTTT.

CDR3 loop: CASSFGTAQYF. The CDR3 DNA reads as TGTGCCAGCAGCTTTGGGACAGCGCAGTACTTC. This chain connects TRBV5-6 to TRBJ2-7; 7 bases match TRBD1. V shed 2 bases and J 9 bases; nucleotides not matched to a gene: 2. The CDR3 contains 11 residues. Germline values: CDR1 SGHDT, CDR2 YYEEEE.

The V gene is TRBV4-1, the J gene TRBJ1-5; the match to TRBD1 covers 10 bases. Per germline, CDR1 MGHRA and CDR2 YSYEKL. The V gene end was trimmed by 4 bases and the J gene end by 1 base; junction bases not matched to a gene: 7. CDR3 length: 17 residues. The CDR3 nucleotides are TGCGCCAGCAGCCCCCGGGACAGGGGAGGAAGCAATCAGCCCCAGCATTTT. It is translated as CASSPRDRGGSNQPQHF.

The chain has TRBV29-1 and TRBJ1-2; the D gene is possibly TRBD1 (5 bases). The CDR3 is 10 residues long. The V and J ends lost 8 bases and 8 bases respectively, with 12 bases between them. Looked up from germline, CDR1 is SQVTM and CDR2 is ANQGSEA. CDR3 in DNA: TGCAGCTTAAATCAGGGAGGCTACACCTTC. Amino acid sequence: CSLNQGGYTF.

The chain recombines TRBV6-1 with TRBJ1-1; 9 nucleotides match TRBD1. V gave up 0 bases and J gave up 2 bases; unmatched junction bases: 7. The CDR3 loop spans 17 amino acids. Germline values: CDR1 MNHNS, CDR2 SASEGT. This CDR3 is CASSEAGTGLRNTEAFF. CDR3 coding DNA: TGTGCCAGCAGTGAAGCAGGGACAGGGTTGAGAAACACTGAAGCTTTCTTT.

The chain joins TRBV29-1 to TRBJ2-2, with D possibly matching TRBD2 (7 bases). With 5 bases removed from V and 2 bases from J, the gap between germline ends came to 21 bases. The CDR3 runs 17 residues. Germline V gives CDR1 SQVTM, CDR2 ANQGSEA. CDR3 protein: CSVLGGVRRQNTGELFF. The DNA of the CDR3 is TGCAGCGTTCTAGGGGGGGTCCGAAGGCAAAACACCGGGGAGCTGTTTTTT.

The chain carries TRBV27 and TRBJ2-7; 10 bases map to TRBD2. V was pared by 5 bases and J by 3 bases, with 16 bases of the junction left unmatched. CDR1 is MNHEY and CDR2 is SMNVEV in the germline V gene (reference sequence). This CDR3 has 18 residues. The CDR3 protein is CASSPPLGTSGTVYEQYF. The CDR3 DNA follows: TGTGCCAGCAGTCCCCCCTTAGGTACTAGCGGGACCGTCTACGAGCAGTACTTC.

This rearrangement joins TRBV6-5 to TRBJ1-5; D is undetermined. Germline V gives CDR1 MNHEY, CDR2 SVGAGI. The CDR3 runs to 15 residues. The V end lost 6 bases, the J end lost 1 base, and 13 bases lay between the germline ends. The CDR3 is CASRSTTVSNQPQHF. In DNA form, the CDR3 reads TGTGCCAGCAGGTCGACTACTGTGAGCAATCAGCCCCAGCATTTT.

The CDR3 loop is CASSSSGNYGYTF. The CDR3 DNA follows: TGTGCCAGCAGTAGTTCCGGGAACTATGGCTACACCTTC. The chain links TRBV12-3 or TRBV12-4 to TRBJ1-2; D gene uncertain. The ends were cut back, 5 bases at V and 2 bases at J, with 9 bases in the middle. The CDR3 contains 13 residues.

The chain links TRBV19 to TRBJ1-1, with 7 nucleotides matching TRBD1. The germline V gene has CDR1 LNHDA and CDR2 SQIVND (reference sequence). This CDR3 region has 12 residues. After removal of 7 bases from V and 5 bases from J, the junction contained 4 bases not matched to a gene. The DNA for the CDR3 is TGTGCCAGTAATTACAGGGGAACTGAAGCTTTCTTT. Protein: CASNYRGTEAFF.

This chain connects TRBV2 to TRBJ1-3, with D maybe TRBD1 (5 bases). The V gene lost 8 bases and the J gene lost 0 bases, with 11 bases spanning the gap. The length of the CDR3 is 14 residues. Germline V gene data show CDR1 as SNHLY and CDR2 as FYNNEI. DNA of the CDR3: TGTGCCAGCGTATCGGGGGGCTCTGGAAACACCATATATTTT. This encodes CASVSGGSGNTIYF.

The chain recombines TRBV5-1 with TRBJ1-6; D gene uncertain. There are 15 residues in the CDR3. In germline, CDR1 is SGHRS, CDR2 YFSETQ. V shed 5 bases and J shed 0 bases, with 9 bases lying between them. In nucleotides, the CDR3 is TGCGCCAGCAGGCAAGAGAGCTCCTATAATTCACCCCTCCACTTT. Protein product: CASRQESSYNSPLHF.